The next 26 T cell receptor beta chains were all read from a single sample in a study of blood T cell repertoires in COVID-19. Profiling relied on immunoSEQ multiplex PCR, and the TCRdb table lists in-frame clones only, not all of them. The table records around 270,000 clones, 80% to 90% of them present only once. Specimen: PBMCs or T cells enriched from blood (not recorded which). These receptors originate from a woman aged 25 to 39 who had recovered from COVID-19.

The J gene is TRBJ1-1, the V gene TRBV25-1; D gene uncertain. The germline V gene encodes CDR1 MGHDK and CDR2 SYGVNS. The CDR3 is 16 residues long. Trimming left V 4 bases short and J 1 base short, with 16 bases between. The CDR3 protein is CASSGEFPFWNTEAFF. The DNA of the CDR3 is TGTGCCAGCAGTGGAGAATTCCCCTTCTGGAACACTGAAGCTTTCTTT.

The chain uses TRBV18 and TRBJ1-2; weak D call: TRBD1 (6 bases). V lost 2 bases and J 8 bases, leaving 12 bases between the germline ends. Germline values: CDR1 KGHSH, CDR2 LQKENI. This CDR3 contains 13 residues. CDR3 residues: CASSPTGTEGYTF. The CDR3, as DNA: TGTGCCAGCTCACCAACAGGGACGGAGGGCTACACCTTC.

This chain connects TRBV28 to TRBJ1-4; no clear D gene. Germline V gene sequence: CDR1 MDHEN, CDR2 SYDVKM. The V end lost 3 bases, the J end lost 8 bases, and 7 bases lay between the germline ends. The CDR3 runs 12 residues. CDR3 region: CASSFGREKLFF. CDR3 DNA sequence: TGTGCCAGCAGTTTTGGGAGGGAAAAACTGTTTTTT.

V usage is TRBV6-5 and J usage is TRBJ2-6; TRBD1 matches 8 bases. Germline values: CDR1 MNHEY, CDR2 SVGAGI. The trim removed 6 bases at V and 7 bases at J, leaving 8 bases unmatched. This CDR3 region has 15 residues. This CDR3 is CASRHDRGRANVLTF. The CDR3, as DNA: TGTGCCAGCAGACACGACAGGGGCCGTGCCAACGTCCTGACTTTC.

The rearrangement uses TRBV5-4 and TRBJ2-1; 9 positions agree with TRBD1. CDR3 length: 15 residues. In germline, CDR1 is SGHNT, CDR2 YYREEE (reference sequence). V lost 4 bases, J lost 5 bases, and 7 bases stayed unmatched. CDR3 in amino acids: CASSQTGTGHNEQFF. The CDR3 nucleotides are TGTGCCAGCAGCCAAACCGGGACAGGGCACAATGAGCAGTTCTTC. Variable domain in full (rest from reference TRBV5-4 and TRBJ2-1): ETGVTQSPTHLIKTRGQQVTLRCSSQSGHNTVSWYQQALGQGPQFIFQYYREEENGRGNFPPRFSGLQFPNYSSELNVNALELDDSALYLCASSQTGTGHNEQFFGPGTRLTVL.

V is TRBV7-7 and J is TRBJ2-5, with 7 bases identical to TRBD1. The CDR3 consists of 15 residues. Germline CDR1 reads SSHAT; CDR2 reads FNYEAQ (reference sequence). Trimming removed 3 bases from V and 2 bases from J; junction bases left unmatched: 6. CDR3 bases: TGTGCCAGCAGCTTGGTGACAGGGCCGCAAGAGACCCAGTACTTC. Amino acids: CASSLVTGPQETQYF.

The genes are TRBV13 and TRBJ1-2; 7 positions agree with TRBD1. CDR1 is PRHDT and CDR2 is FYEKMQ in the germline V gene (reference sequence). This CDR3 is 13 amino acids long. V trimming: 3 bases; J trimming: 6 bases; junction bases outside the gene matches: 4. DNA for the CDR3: TGTGCCAGCAGCTTTCCAGGGGGAGATGGCTACACCTTC. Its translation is CASSFPGGDGYTF.

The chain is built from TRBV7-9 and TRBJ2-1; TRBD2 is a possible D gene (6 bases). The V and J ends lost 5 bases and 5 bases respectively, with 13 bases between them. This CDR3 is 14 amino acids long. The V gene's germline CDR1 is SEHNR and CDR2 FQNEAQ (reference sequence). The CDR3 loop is CASSPGTGDNEQFF. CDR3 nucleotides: TGTGCCAGCAGCCCTGGGACTGGAGACAATGAGCAGTTCTTC.

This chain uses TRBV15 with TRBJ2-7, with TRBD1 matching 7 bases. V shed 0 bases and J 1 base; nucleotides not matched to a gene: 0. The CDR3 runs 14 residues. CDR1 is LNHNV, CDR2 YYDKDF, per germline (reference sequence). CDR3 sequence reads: CATSREQGSYEQYF. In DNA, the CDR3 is TGTGCCACCAGCAGAGAACAGGGGTCCTACGAGCAGTACTTC.

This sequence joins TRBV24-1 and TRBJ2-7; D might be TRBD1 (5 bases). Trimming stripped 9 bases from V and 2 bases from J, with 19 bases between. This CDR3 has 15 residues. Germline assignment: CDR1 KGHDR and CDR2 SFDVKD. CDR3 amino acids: CATEEGDPFTYEQYF. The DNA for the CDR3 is TGTGCCACCGAAGAAGGGGATCCCTTTACCTACGAGCAGTACTTC.

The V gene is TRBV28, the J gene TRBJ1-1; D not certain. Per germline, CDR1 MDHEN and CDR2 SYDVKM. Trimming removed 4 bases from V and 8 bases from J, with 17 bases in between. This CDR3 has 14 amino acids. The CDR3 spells CASSSYVRNSEAFF. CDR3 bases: TGTGCCAGCAGTTCGTACGTAAGAAACAGCGAAGCTTTCTTT.

CDR3 DNA sequence: TGTGCCTGGAGTGTTTCGGGGGGTGTAAAGACCCAGTACTTC. This sequence encodes CAWSVSGGVKTQYF. The V gene is TRBV30, the J gene TRBJ2-5; 7 bases match TRBD2. Germline CDR1 GTSNPN, CDR2 SVGIG (reference sequence). The CDR3 consists of 14 residues. The ends lost 0 bases at V and 6 bases at J; junction bases unmatched: 7.

CDR3 sequence (DNA): TGCGCCAGCAGCTTGGATGACAGGGGAGTTGAAGCTTTCTTT. It yields the protein CASSLDDRGVEAFF. The chain couples TRBV5-1 to TRBJ1-1; 8 bases align to TRBD1. Per the germline V gene, CDR1 is SGHRS and CDR2 is YFSETQ. The V segment lost 0 bases and the J segment 7 bases; nucleotides outside the gene matches: 5. The CDR3 extends over 14 amino acids.

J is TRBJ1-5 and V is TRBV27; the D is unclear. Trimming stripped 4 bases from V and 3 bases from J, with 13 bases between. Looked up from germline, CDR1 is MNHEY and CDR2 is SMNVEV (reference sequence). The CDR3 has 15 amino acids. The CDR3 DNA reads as TGTGCCAGCAGTTCAGTTATGGGCCACAATCAGCCCCAGCATTTT. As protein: CASSSVMGHNQPQHF.

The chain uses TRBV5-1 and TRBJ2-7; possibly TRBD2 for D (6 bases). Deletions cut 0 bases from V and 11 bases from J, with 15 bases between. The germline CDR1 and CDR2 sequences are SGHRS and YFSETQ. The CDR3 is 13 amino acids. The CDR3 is CASSLVKGGSEYF. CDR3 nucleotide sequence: TGCGCCAGCAGCTTGGTCAAGGGAGGATCGGAGTACTTC.

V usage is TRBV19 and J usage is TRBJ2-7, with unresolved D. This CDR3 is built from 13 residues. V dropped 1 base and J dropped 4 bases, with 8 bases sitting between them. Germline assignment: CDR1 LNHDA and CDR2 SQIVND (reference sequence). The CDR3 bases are TGTGCCAGTAGTATAGGAAACAGATACGAGCAGTACTTC. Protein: CASSIGNRYEQYF.

The CDR3 spells CASSRRGLYGYTF. The DNA of the CDR3 is TGTGCCAGCAGCCGAAGGGGACTTTATGGCTACACCTTC. The chain joins TRBV6-5 to TRBJ1-2, with a possible D match to TRBD1 (5 bases). Germline-derived CDR1 and CDR2 are MNHEY and SVGAGI. Trimming took 6 bases from V and 5 from J, leaving 13 bases between them. The CDR3 loop spans 13 amino acids.

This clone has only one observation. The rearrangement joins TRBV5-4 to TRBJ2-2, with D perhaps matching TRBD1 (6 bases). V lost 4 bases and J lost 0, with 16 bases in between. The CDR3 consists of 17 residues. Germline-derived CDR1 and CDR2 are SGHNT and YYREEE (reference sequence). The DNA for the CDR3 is TGTGCCAGCAGCCTTGGGTGGGACACCGCGAACACCGGGGAGCTGTTTTTT. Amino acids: CASSLGWDTANTGELFF. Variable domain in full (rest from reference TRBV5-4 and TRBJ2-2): ETGVTQSPTHLIKTRGQQVTLRCSSQSGHNTVSWYQQALGQGPQFIFQYYREEENGRGNFPPRFSGLQFPNYSSELNVNALELDDSALYLCASSLGWDTANTGELFFGEGSRLTVL.

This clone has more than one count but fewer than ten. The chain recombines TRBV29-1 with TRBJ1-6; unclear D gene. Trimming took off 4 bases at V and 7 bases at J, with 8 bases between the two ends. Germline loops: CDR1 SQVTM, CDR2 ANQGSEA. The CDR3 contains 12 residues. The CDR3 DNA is TGCAGCGTTGGCGAGAGGAATTCACCCCTCCACTTT. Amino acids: CSVGERNSPLHF. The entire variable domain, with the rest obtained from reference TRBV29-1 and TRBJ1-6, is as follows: SAVISQKPSRDICQRGTSLTIQCQVDSQVTMMFWYRQQPGQSLTLIATANQGSEATYESGFVIDKFPISRPNLTFSTLTVSNMSPEDSSIYLCSVGERNSPLHFGNGTRLTVT.

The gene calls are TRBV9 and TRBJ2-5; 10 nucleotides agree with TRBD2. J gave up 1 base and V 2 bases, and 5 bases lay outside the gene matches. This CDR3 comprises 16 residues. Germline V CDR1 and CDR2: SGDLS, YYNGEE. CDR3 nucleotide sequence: TGTGCCAGCAGCGTCCTAGCGGGAGAGTTCCAAGAGACCCAGTACTTC. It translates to CASSVLAGEFQETQYF.

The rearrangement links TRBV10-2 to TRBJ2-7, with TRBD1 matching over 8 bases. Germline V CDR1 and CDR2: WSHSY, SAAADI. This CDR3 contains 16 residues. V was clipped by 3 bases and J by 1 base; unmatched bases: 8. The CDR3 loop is CASSDKSGGQSYEQYF. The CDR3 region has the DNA TGCGCCAGCAGTGACAAGTCAGGGGGCCAATCCTACGAGCAGTACTTC.

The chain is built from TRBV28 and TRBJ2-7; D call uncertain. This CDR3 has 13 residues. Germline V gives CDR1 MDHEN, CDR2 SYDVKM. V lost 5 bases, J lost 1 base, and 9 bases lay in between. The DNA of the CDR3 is TGTGCCAGCAGTCCCCCGCGTTCCTACGAGCAGTACTTC. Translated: CASSPPRSYEQYF.

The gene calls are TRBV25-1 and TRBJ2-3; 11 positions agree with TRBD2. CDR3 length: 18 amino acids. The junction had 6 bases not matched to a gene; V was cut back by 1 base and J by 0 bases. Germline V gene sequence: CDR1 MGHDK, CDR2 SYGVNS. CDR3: CASSEFPSGGSSTDTQYF. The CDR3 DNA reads TGTGCCAGCAGTGAATTCCCTAGCGGGGGGTCTAGCACAGATACGCAGTATTTT. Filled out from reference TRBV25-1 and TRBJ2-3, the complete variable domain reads EADIYQTPRYLVIGTGKKITLECSQTMGHDKMYWYQQDPGMELHLIHYSYGVNSTEKGDLSSESTVSRIRTEHFPLTLESARPSHTSQYLCASSEFPSGGSSTDTQYFGPGTRLTVL.

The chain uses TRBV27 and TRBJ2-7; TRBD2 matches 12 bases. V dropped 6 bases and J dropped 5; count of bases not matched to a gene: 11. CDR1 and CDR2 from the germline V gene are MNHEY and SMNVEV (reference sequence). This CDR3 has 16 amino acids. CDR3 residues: CASSPPTSGRDDEQYF. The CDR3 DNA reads TGTGCCAGCAGCCCCCCGACTAGCGGGAGAGACGACGAGCAGTACTTC.

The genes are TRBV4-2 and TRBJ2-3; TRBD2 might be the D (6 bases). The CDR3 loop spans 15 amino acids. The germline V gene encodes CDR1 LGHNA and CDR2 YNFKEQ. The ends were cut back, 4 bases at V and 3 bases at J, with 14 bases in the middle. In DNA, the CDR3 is TGTGCCAGCAGCCGCCGACTAGTTCCTACAGATACGCAGTATTTT. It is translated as CASSRRLVPTDTQYF.

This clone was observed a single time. As DNA, the CDR3 is TGCAGCGTACGGACTGTGAATGAGCAGTTCTTC. Translated: CSVRTVNEQFF. This chain uses TRBV29-1 with TRBJ2-1; a weak D match, TRBD2 (5 bases). Trimming shortened V by 6 bases and J by 7 bases, and 10 bases separated the two germline ends. Looked up from germline, CDR1 is SQVTM and CDR2 is ANQGSEA. The CDR3 sequence is 11 residues long.